The TCR beta chain under discussion was sequenced for a study of T cell clonality in common variable immunodeficiency. Patients had low serum IgG, IgA and/or IgM and specific antibody deficiency. The germline V gene has CDR1 ENHRY and CDR2 SYGVKD. With 3 bases clipped from V and 6 bases from J, the junction kept 7 bases outside the gene matches. The CDR3 consists of 14 residues. The study, taken as a whole, reports: Reportedly, TCR beta sequences from common variable immunodeficiency showed fewer deletions and N-nucleotide insertions.

This clone was seen a few times. What it binds is not known. The CDR3 goes on 3 residues after the read ends, and that part is filled in from the germline J gene. Measured with immunoSEQ multiplex PCR; TCRdb has only the in-frame clones, and not every one. The sample presents about 42,000 clones, none singletons. The sequenced sample consisted of peripheral blood mononuclear cells. The rearrangement joins TRBV10-3 to TRBJ2-7; 8 nucleotides agree with TRBD2. This sequence was found in a human donor with common variable immunodeficiency. The part of the CDR3 DNA that was read is TGTGCCATCAGTGATCCAGCGGGAGTGGGCGAG. Encoded protein: CAISDPAGVGE. The whole CDR3 sequence reads CAISDPAGVGEQYF.